The sequence of this TCR beta chain was determined in a study of blood T cell repertoires in COVID-19. Germline-derived CDR1 and CDR2 are MDHEN and SYDVKM. Between the trimmed V and J ends, which lost 6 bases and 3 bases, there was a span of 12 bases. The CDR3 covers 14 residues. Produced via immunoSEQ multiplex PCR; TCRdb's table is partial and in-frame only. The data contain fewer than 200,000 clones, around four fifths of them singletons. Sequencing was carried out using PBMCs or T cells enriched from blood (not recorded which). The rearrangement uses TRBV28 and TRBJ1-5; D perhaps matches TRBD1 (5 bases). This clonotype originated in a woman in her 50s in a cohort exposed to, infected with or recovered from COVID-19 (not recorded which). The DNA for the CDR3 is TGTGCCAGCAGCTTTCAGGGATACAATCAGCCCCAGCATTTT. As protein: CASSFQGYNQPQHF. Full variable domain (outside the CDR3, taken from reference TRBV28 and TRBJ1-5): DVKVTQSSRYLVKRTGEKVFLECVQDMDHENMFWYRQDPGLGLRLIYFSYDVKMKEKGDIPEGYSVSREKKERFSLILESASTNQTSMYLCASSFQGYNQPQHFGDGTRLSIL.